A single sample gave rise to the 18 T cell receptor beta chains below, sequenced in a study of Ad26.COV2.S vaccination and SARS-CoV-2 variants. Data came from immunoSEQ multiplex PCR; TCRdb stores just in-frame clones and leaves some out. The sample has approximately 400,000 clones, roughly 85% seen once. Treatment given: about 20 received Ad26.COV2.S at low or high dose, single or two shots; about five received placebo; per-sample allocation not given. Sampling took place 63 days after the first vaccine or placebo injection. This specimen consisted of peripheral blood, obtained in a trial of Ad26.COV2.S vaccine versus placebo. These receptors originate from a person between 18 and 65 years old who received the Ad26.COV2.S COVID-19 vaccine or a placebo.

This clone was detected only once. The chain has TRBV18 and TRBJ1-3; the D gene is possibly TRBD1 (5 bases). Trimming took off 3 bases at V and 4 bases at J, with 22 bases between the two ends. Looked up from germline, CDR1 is KGHSH and CDR2 is LQKENI. This CDR3 is 18 amino acids long. The CDR3 nucleotides read TGTGCCAGCTCACCCCTTCTGAAGGGGAAATTGGGCGGAAACACCATATATTTT. It codes for CASSPLLKGKLGGNTIYF.

V usage is TRBV7-9 and J usage is TRBJ1-4; TRBD1 matches 9 bases. CDR3 length equals 15 residues. Trimming removed 3 bases from V and 3 bases from J; junction bases left unmatched: 2. CDR1 SEHNR and CDR2 FQNEAQ come from the germline V gene (reference sequence). DNA for the CDR3: TGTGCCAGCAGCTTCCGGACAGGGGCTAATGAAAAACTGTTTTTT. Translation: CASSFRTGANEKLFF.

This clone has a handful of counts. The genes are TRBV19 and TRBJ2-1; the D gene is possibly TRBD2 (6 bases). The V and J ends lost 5 bases and 9 bases respectively, with 23 bases between them. The germline V gene has CDR1 LNHDA and CDR2 SQIVND (reference sequence). This CDR3 has 16 residues. The CDR3 DNA sequence: TGTGCCAGTAGTGGGGGACTGCCTGGGAGTGGTAGTGAGCAGTTCTTC. It codes for CASSGGLPGSGSEQFF. Based on the CDR3 plus reference TRBV19 and TRBJ2-1, the full variable domain is DGGITQSPKYLFRKEGQNVTLSCEQNLNHDAMYWYRQDPGQGLRLIYYSQIVNDFQKGDIAEGYSVSREKKESFPLTVTSAQKNPTAFYLCASSGGLPGSGSEQFFGPGTRLTVL.

The chain is built from TRBV7-9 and TRBJ2-1, with a possible D match to TRBD2 (5 bases). This CDR3 has 15 amino acids. Trimming pared 3 bases from V and 8 bases from J, leaving 17 bases between. Germline CDR1 and CDR2: SEHNR and FQNEAQ (reference sequence). The CDR3 sequence is CASSFGADSTDEQFF. In DNA form, the CDR3 reads TGTGCCAGCAGCTTCGGTGCGGACTCCACCGATGAGCAGTTCTTC. Full variable domain (remainder filled in from reference TRBV7-9 and TRBJ2-1): DTGVSQNPRHKITKRGQNVTFRCDPISEHNRLYWYRQTLGQGPEFLTYFQNEAQLEKSRLLSDRFSAERPKGSFSTLEIQRTEQGDSAMYLCASSFGADSTDEQFFGPGTRLTVL.

This chain links TRBV20-1 with TRBJ2-7, with D possibly TRBD2 on 5 matching bases. The V gene's germline CDR1 is DFQATT and CDR2 SNEGSKA (reference sequence). There are 11 residues in the CDR3. V gave up 6 bases and J gave up 5 bases, with 11 bases separating them. DNA for the CDR3: TGCAGTGCCAGAACTAGTAACGAGCAGTACTTC. Its protein product is CSARTSNEQYF.

This chain uses TRBV5-1 with TRBJ2-7; the D gene is possibly TRBD2 (6 bases). This CDR3 spans 15 amino acids. Trimming removed 0 bases from V and 3 bases from J, with 13 bases in between. CDR1 and CDR2 (germline): SGHRS, YFSETQ. CDR3 residues: CASSLGTEGFYEQYF. Written as DNA, the CDR3 is TGCGCCAGCAGCTTGGGAACGGAGGGGTTCTACGAGCAGTACTTC.

This clone has only one observation. This chain joins TRBV4-3 and TRBJ2-2, with TRBD2 matching over 16 bases. Trimming took 2 bases from V and 6 from J; bases not matched to a gene: 9. Germline loops: CDR1 LGHNA, CDR2 YSLEER. The CDR3 spans 19 residues. CDR3 region: CASSQPLGTSGGAAGELFF. The CDR3 DNA sequence: TGCGCCAGCAGCCAACCTCTTGGGACTAGCGGGGGGGCCGCCGGGGAGCTGTTTTTT.

The chain employs TRBV7-9 and TRBJ2-2; D uncertain. V gave up 2 bases and J gave up 4 bases, with 8 bases separating them. This CDR3 comprises 14 residues. CDR1 and CDR2 (germline): SEHNR, FQNEAQ (reference sequence). DNA for the CDR3: TGTGCCAGCAGCTTATTGGAGACCACCGGGGAGCTGTTTTTT. Its protein product is CASSLLETTGELFF.

The chain uses TRBV10-3 and TRBJ1-1; a possible D gene is TRBD1 (5 bases). Trimming took 2 bases from V and 4 from J, leaving 8 bases between them. CDR3 length: 13 amino acids. Germline lookup yields CDR1 ENHRY and CDR2 SYGVKD. CDR3 loop: CAISEGGSTEAFF. For the CDR3, the DNA is TGTGCCATCAGTGAGGGGGGGAGCACTGAAGCTTTCTTT.

The J gene is TRBJ2-3, the V gene TRBV29-1; 13 bases match TRBD2. Germline lookup yields CDR1 SQVTM and CDR2 ANQGSEA. The CDR3 length is 15 residues. V was pared by 2 bases and J by 3 bases, with 2 bases of the junction left unmatched. The CDR3 is CSVEILAGGTDTQYF. The CDR3 DNA reads TGCAGCGTTGAAATACTAGCGGGGGGGACAGATACGCAGTATTTT.

This clone was recorded a few times. The rearrangement links TRBV5-1 to TRBJ1-6, with TRBD1 as a possible D gene (6 bases). CDR3 length equals 14 residues. Per germline, CDR1 SGHRS and CDR2 YFSETQ. Trimming cost V 4 bases and J 7 bases, with 12 bases left between them. CDR3 coding DNA: TGCGCCAGCAGCCCCGGGACACTGAATTCACCCCTCCACTTT. Its translation is CASSPGTLNSPLHF.

This chain joins TRBV12-5 and TRBJ1-6; D gene ambiguous. The CDR3 is made up of 14 amino acids. V dropped 5 bases and J dropped 8 bases, with 13 bases sitting between them. In germline, CDR1 is LGHNT, CDR2 FRNRAP. CDR3 amino acids: CASGLTPNHSPLHF. The DNA for the CDR3 is TGTGCTAGTGGTCTGACACCTAACCATTCACCCCTCCACTTT.

The chain combines TRBV11-3 with TRBJ2-2, with D possibly being TRBD2 (6 bases). The CDR3 extends over 17 amino acids. In germline, CDR1 is SGHNT, CDR2 YENEEA. V lost 1 base to trimming and J lost 0 bases, with 12 bases between them. The CDR3 loop is CASSLGPSGPNTGELFF. The CDR3 coding sequence is TGTGCCAGCAGCTTAGGCCCGAGCGGGCCGAACACCGGGGAGCTGTTTTTT.

This chain joins TRBV7-7 and TRBJ2-2, with 8 bases aligning to TRBD1. V shed 4 bases, J shed 7 bases, and the junction held 8 bases outside the gene matches. The germline V gene encodes CDR1 SSHAT and CDR2 FNYEAQ (reference sequence). The CDR3 consists of 15 residues. For the CDR3, the DNA is TGTGCCAGCAGCTCCTCCAGGGGGCAGGGCGGGGAGCTGTTTTTT. It codes for CASSSSRGQGGELFF.

This clone was found a few times. The CDR3 sequence: CASSESFGATDTQYF. CDR3 sequence (DNA): TGTGCCAGCAGTGAAAGTTTTGGAGCAACAGATACGCAGTATTTT. This chain uses TRBV6-4 with TRBJ2-3; no clear D. The CDR3 extends over 15 amino acids. Germline V gene lookup returns CDR1 MRHNA and CDR2 SNTAGT. The V end lost 3 bases, the J end lost 3 bases, and 13 bases lay between the germline ends.

The chain recombines TRBV29-1 with TRBJ2-5, with a weak D call TRBD2 (6 bases). V gave up 5 bases and J gave up 4 bases, with 14 bases separating them. Germline V lookup: CDR1 SQVTM, CDR2 ANQGSEA. The CDR3 runs to 13 residues. The CDR3 DNA is TGCAGCGTTAGGGGTCCCGGGGGAGAGACCCAGTACTTC. Amino acid sequence: CSVRGPGGETQYF.

The J gene is TRBJ2-5, the V gene TRBV7-9; D remains ambiguous. The CDR3 totals 13 residues. Trimming pared 5 bases from V and 1 base from J, leaving 8 bases between. Germline V gene lookup returns CDR1 SEHNR and CDR2 FQNEAQ (reference sequence). The CDR3 sequence is CASSPRPQETQYF. The CDR3 bases are TGTGCCAGCAGCCCCCGCCCCCAAGAGACCCAGTACTTC. Based on the CDR3 plus reference TRBV7-9 and TRBJ2-5, the full variable domain is DTGVSQNPRHKITKRGQNVTFRCDPISEHNRLYWYRQTLGQGPEFLTYFQNEAQLEKSRLLSDRFSAERPKGSFSTLEIQRTEQGDSAMYLCASSPRPQETQYFGPGTRLLVL.

The CDR3 DNA follows: TGTGCCAGCAGCCCCCGACCTGGACAGGGGGCCCACGAGCAGTACTTC. This encodes CASSPRPGQGAHEQYF. This rearrangement joins TRBV7-9 to TRBJ2-7, with TRBD1 matching 11 bases. With V trimmed by 5 bases and J by 5 bases, 11 bases remained unmatched. Germline CDR1 SEHNR, CDR2 FQNEAQ (reference sequence). CDR3 length equals 16 residues.